A single sample is the source of the 5 T cell receptor beta chains below, sequenced in a study of technical replicates of blood from a few donors. Assay used: immunoSEQ multiplex PCR; TCRdb lists only in-frame clones, some missing. The data contain roughly 82,000 clones, under 96% of them seen just once; the ten biggest clones take up about 0.41%. Input material: T cells isolated from PBMCs. Receptors were obtained from a human donor in good health.

This clone was observed a single time. This chain connects TRBV5-1 to TRBJ2-2; 7 bases are shared with TRBD2. This CDR3 spans 18 amino acids. CDR1 is SGHRS and CDR2 is YFSETQ in the germline V gene. J gave up 5 bases and V 1 base, and 14 bases lay outside the gene matches. Here the CDR3 reads CASSLSPGAGAITGELFF. Here the CDR3 DNA reads TGCGCCAGCAGCTTGTCCCCCGGGGCGGGAGCAATTACCGGGGAGCTGTTTTTT.

The chain couples TRBV28 to TRBJ1-3; weak D call: TRBD1 (5 bases). Per germline, CDR1 MDHEN and CDR2 SYDVKM. The CDR3 is 15 residues long. With 5 bases removed from V and 1 base from J, the gap between germline ends came to 12 bases. CDR3 DNA sequence: TGTGCCAGCAGTCGGCCTCGACAGTCTGGAAACACCATATATTTT. This codes for CASSRPRQSGNTIYF.

This clone was detected only once. This sequence joins TRBV25-1 and TRBJ2-5; TRBD2 aligns across 8 bases. The CDR3 sequence is 12 residues long. CDR1 is MGHDK and CDR2 is SYGVNS in the germline V gene. V trimming: 2 bases; J trimming: 8 bases; junction bases outside the gene matches: 1. CDR3 in amino acids: CASSESGSTQYF. The CDR3 region has the DNA TGTGCCAGCAGTGAAAGCGGGAGTACCCAGTACTTC.

This clone was seen a single time. The chain has TRBV27 and TRBJ1-1, with D possibly TRBD1 on 6 matching bases. Trimming shortened V by 4 bases and J by 6 bases, and 12 bases separated the two germline ends. The CDR3 is 13 amino acids. Germline V gene data show CDR1 as MNHEY and CDR2 as SMNVEV (reference sequence). In nucleotides, the CDR3 is TGTGCCAGCAGTTCGACAGGCTGGTCTGAAGCTTTCTTT. As protein: CASSSTGWSEAFF.

The chain combines TRBV29-1 with TRBJ1-1; TRBD1 matches at 7 bases. V lost 1 base to trimming and J lost 5 bases; unmatched junction nucleotides: 16. CDR3 length equals 17 residues. Looked up from germline, CDR1 is SQVTM and CDR2 is ANQGSEA. The DNA for the CDR3 is TGCAGCGTTGAAGGATGGCCTAACAGGGGCGATTGGACTGAAGCTTTCTTT. Its translation: CSVEGWPNRGDWTEAFF.